These 12 T cell receptor beta chains originate from one sample sequenced in a study of cytomegalovirus exposure and HLA in healthy donors (dated by TCRdb to the late 2010s). The library was prepared using the immunoSEQ multiplex PCR assay. For the multiplex PCR, a mixture combining 60 forward primers for TCR Vbeta segments and 13 reverse primers for TCR Jbeta segments was used. This immuneACCESS table, as held by TCRdb, lists in-frame sequences with V and J called but not all clones. Of the missing ones, under half trace to an unresolved V gene in checked studies; the others have no known cause. Present in this sample are about 170,000 clones, around 80% of which were seen just once. Under 5% of the sample goes to the ten largest clones. Sequencing was performed on PBMCs. These receptors were collected from a woman aged 45-59 years in good health and CMV-seropositive.

The chain joins TRBV5-1 to TRBJ1-1; 9 bases map to TRBD1. The CDR3 runs 15 residues. Germline V gene sequence: CDR1 SGHRS, CDR2 YFSETQ. V shed 0 bases and J 4 bases; nucleotides not matched to a gene: 4. This CDR3 reads CASSLVRQGGTEAFF. CDR3 DNA: TGCGCCAGCAGCTTGGTTCGACAGGGGGGCACTGAAGCTTTCTTT.

The chain joins TRBV5-1 to TRBJ2-3; 7 bases line up with TRBD1. CDR3 length: 13 residues. Per germline, CDR1 SGHRS and CDR2 YFSETQ. V shed 2 bases, J shed 9 bases, and the junction held 6 bases outside the gene matches. The CDR3 spells CASSFDQDRTQYF. The CDR3 DNA reads as TGCGCCAGCAGCTTTGACCAGGACAGGACGCAGTATTTT.

This clone was picked up a small number of times. This sequence joins TRBV7-2 and TRBJ1-3, with TRBD1 matching 7 bases. V lost 5 bases, J lost 2 bases, and 15 bases stayed unmatched. The germline CDR1 and CDR2 sequences are SGHTA and FQGNSA. The CDR3 has 18 amino acids. The CDR3: CASSLMDRLSRTGNTIYF. CDR3 in DNA: TGTGCCAGCAGCCTCATGGACAGGCTCTCTCGGACTGGAAACACCATATATTTT.

The CDR3 here is CASSQDRITGSGNTIYF. CDR3 coding DNA: TGCGCCAGCAGCCAAGATCGTATTACCGGCTCTGGAAACACCATATATTTT. This rearrangement joins TRBV4-3 to TRBJ1-3; no reliable D call. Germline V gives CDR1 LGHNA, CDR2 YSLEER. The CDR3 is 17 residues long. Trimming removed 0 bases from V and 0 bases from J, with 12 bases in between.

This clone was observed once. The V call is TRBV7-6, the J call TRBJ2-2; 9 bases line up with TRBD1. CDR3 size: 17 residues. The germline gives CDR1 SGHVS, CDR2 FNYEAQ. Germline trimming cut 5 bases from V and 6 bases from J; bases unmatched to any gene: 13. The CDR3 DNA is TGTGCCAGCAGCCAACTGGGCGGGACAGGGATACCCGGGGAGCTGTTTTTT. Its translation is CASSQLGGTGIPGELFF.

V is TRBV19 and J is TRBJ2-7, with TRBD2 matching 7 bases. The CDR3 has 13 residues. Germline assignment: CDR1 LNHDA and CDR2 SQIVND (reference sequence). J gave up 4 bases and V 4 bases, and 4 bases lay outside the gene matches. The CDR3, as DNA: TGTGCCAGTAGTAAAGCTAGCGGATACGAGCAGTACTTC. It codes for CASSKASGYEQYF. Combining the CDR3 with reference TRBV19 and TRBJ2-7 gives the whole variable domain DGGITQSPKYLFRKEGQNVTLSCEQNLNHDAMYWYRQDPGQGLRLIYYSQIVNDFQKGDIAEGYSVSREKKESFPLTVTSAQKNPTAFYLCASSKASGYEQYFGPGTRLTVT.

The chain employs TRBV5-1 and TRBJ1-2; TRBD1 matches at 7 bases. This CDR3 comprises 17 residues. Looked up from germline, CDR1 is SGHRS and CDR2 is YFSETQ. J gave up 6 bases and V 4 bases, and 18 bases lay outside the gene matches. The CDR3 sequence: CASSPGRTIGGQDGYTF. CDR3 coding DNA: TGCGCCAGCAGCCCGGGACGTACCATAGGCGGACAGGATGGCTACACCTTC.

V and J are TRBV11-3 and TRBJ2-2; tentative D call: TRBD1 (6 bases). CDR3 length: 14 residues. V was shortened by 5 bases and J by 6 bases, with 13 bases between the two germline ends. Germline-derived CDR1 and CDR2 are SGHNT and YENEEA. The CDR3: CASSPTGIPGELFF. For the CDR3, the DNA is TGTGCCAGCAGCCCGACAGGAATCCCCGGGGAGCTGTTTTTT.

This rearrangement joins TRBV11-2 to TRBJ2-1; 16 bases match TRBD2. This CDR3 has 19 amino acids. V was pared by 4 bases and J by 3 bases, with 9 bases of the junction left unmatched. In germline, CDR1 is SGHAT, CDR2 FQNNGV. The DNA for the CDR3 is TGTGCCAGCAGCTCGATCGGGACTAGCGGGGGGGCTCACTACAATGAGCAGTTCTTC. Translating gives CASSSIGTSGGAHYNEQFF.

The chain carries TRBV19 and TRBJ2-1; TRBD1 might be the D (5 bases). This CDR3 spans 16 amino acids. Trimming left V 6 bases short and J 6 bases short, with 21 bases between. Germline V gene lookup returns CDR1 LNHDA and CDR2 SQIVND (reference sequence). The CDR3 reads CASSPVLWTRSNEQFF. The CDR3 coding sequence is TGTGCCAGTAGCCCCGTTTTATGGACAAGGAGCAATGAGCAGTTCTTC.

This clone was found once. The chain is built from TRBV4-1 and TRBJ2-4; 7 positions agree with TRBD2. CDR1 and CDR2 (germline): MGHRA, YSYEKL. V dropped 2 bases and J dropped 0; count of bases not matched to a gene: 4. The CDR3 runs to 16 residues. CDR3 loop: CASSQPSGLAKNIQYF. DNA for the CDR3: TGCGCCAGCAGCCAACCTAGCGGTCTAGCCAAAAACATTCAGTACTTC.

The V and J genes are TRBV4-2 and TRBJ1-2, with 9 bases matching TRBD1. This CDR3 region has 16 residues. The V gene's germline CDR1 is LGHNA and CDR2 YNFKEQ. The ends lost 1 base at V and 5 bases at J; junction bases unmatched: 8. CDR3 DNA sequence: TGTGCCAGCAGCCAAGCTTCAGGGGGGACAGGGTATGGCTACACCTTC. As protein: CASSQASGGTGYGYTF.